A single sample gave rise to the 2 T cell receptor beta chains below, sequenced in a study of CD8+ T cells in alopecia areata. Sequencing templates came from extracted RNA that was reverse transcribed into cDNA. Using immunoSEQ multiplex PCR, the repertoire was profiled, and TCRdb retains in-frame clones only, with some absent. The sample carries approximately 150,000 clones, about 66% recorded once. Sequences were derived from CD8+ T cells sorted from blood, sampled at week 0. The receptors shown here come from a human donor with alopecia areata.

The chain uses TRBV12-5 and TRBJ1-2, with a tentative D call TRBD1 (6 bases). Trimming took off 7 bases at V and 8 bases at J, with 11 bases between the two ends. CDR1 LGHNT and CDR2 FRNRAP come from the germline V gene. The CDR3 runs 11 residues. The CDR3: CASAGARGYTF. In DNA, the CDR3 is TGTGCTAGTGCGGGGGCGCGCGGCTACACCTTC. Full variable domain (rest looked up from reference TRBV12-5 and TRBJ1-2): DARVTQTPRHKVTEMGQEVTMRCQPILGHNTVFWYRQTMMQGLELLAYFRNRAPLDDSGMPKDRFSAEMPDATLATLKIQPSEPRDSAVYFCASAGARGYTFGSGTRLTVV.

The rearrangement uses TRBV6-5 and TRBJ2-1; possibly TRBD1 for D (5 bases). Germline assignment: CDR1 MNHEY and CDR2 SVGAGI. Between the trimmed V and J ends, which lost 2 bases and 0 bases, there was a span of 8 bases. The CDR3 extends over 15 amino acids. The CDR3 protein is CASSYTQGSYNEQFF. The DNA of the CDR3 is TGTGCCAGCAGTTACACTCAGGGCTCCTACAATGAGCAGTTCTTC.